The following is a T cell receptor beta chain sequence with its context. The CDR3 extends over 14 amino acids. The ends lost 9 bases at V and 0 bases at J; junction bases unmatched: 3. Germline lookup yields CDR1 ENHRY and CDR2 SYGVKD. The entry originates in a study of technical replicates of blood from a handful of donors. Sequencing was performed with immunoSEQ multiplex PCR; in TCRdb, only in-frame clones are kept and a portion is missing. The sample lists under 85,000 clones, around nine tenths occurring once. This chain uses TRBV10-3 with TRBJ2-3; 10 positions match TRBD2. Sample: T cells isolated from PBMCs. This clonotype was sampled from a human donor in good health. The CDR3 is CAIAGGRSTDTQYF. The CDR3 DNA sequence: TGTGCCATAGCGGGAGGGCGGAGCACAGATACGCAGTATTTT.